Below, one T cell receptor (beta chain) is given with its context. The data originate from a study of shared clonotypes between healthy human individuals. CDR3 size: 15 residues. Germline CDR1 is SGHRS and CDR2 is YFSETQ. The V end lost 4 bases, the J end lost 0 bases, and 11 bases lay between the germline ends. Here immunoSEQ multiplex PCR was the method, and the copy in TCRdb shows in-frame clones only, minus some. Among about 2 million clones, roughly 94% were seen once, and the ten largest hold 0.1% to 0.15%. The sequenced sample consisted of naive CD4+ T cells sorted from blood. Regarding subset: CD45RA+ positively selected. The chain recombines TRBV5-1 with TRBJ2-4; D might be TRBD1 (6 bases). The source is a man aged 18 to 29 in good health. CDR3 in amino acids: CASSGGQPAKNIQYF. CDR3 bases: TGCGCCAGCAGCGGTGGACAGCCAGCCAAAAACATTCAGTACTTC.